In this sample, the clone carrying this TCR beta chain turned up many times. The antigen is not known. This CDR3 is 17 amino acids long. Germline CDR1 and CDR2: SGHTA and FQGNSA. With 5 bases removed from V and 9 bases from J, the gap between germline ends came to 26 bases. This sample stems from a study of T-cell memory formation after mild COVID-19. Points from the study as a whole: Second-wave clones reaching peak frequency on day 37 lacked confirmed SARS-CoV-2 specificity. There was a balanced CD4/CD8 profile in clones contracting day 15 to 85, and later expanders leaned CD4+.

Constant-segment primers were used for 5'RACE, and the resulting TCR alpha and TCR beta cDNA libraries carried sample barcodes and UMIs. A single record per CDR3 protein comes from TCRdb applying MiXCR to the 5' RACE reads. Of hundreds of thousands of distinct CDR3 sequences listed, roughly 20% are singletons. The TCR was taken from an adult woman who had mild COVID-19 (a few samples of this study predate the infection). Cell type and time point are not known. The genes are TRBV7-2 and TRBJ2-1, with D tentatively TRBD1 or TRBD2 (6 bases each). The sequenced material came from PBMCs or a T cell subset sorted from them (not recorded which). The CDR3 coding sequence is TGTGCCAGCAGCCCCTACTCGACTAGGGGTGTACAGGGTGAGCAGTTCTTC. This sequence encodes CASSPYSTRGVQGEQFF. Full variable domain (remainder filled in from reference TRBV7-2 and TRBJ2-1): GAGVSQSPSNKVTEKGKDVELRCDPISGHTALYWYRQSLGQGLEFLIYFQGNSAPDKSGLPSDRFSAERTGGSVSTLTIQRTQQEDSAVYLCASSPYSTRGVQGEQFFGPGTRLTVL.